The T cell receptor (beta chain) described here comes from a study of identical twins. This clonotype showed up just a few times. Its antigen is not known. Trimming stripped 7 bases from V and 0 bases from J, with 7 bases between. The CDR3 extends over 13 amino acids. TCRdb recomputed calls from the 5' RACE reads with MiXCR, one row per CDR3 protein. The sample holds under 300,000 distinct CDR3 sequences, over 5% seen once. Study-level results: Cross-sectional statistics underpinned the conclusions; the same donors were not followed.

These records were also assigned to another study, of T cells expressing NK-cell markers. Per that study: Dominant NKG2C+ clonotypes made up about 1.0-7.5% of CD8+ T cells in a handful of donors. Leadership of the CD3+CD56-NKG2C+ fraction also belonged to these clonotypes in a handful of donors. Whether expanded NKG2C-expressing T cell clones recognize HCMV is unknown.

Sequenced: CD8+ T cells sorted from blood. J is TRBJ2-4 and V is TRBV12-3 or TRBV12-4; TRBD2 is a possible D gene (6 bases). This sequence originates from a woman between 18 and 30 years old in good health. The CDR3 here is CASMGLAKNIQYF. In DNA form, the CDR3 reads TGTGCCAGCATGGGACTAGCCAAAAACATTCAGTACTTC.